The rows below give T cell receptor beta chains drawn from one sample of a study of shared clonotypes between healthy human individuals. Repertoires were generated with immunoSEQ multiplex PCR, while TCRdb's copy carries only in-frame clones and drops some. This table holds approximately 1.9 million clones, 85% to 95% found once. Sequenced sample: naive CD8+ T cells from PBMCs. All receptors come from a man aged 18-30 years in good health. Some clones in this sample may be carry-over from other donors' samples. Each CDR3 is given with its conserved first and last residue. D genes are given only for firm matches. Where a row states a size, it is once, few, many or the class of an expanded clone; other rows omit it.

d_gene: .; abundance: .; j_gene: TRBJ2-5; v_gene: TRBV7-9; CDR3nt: TGTGCCAGCACCTTTACCCAAGAGACCCAGTACTTC; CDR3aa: CASTFTQETQYF
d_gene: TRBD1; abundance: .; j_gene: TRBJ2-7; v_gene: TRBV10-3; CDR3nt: TGTGCCACCTTAACCCGGGACAGGGACCACGAGCAGTACTTC; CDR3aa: CATLTRDRDHEQYF
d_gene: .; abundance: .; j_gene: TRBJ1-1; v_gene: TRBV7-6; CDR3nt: TGTGCCAGCAGCTTATGGGTTGACACTGAAGCTTTCTTT; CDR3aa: CASSLWVDTEAFF
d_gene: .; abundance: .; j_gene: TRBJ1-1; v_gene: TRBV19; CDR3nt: TGTGCCAGTAGTATAGGAGGGTTTGTCACTGAAGCTTTCTTT; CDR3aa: CASSIGGFVTEAFF
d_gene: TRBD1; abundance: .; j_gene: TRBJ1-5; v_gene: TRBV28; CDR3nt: TGTGCCAGCAGTTTAGAGGGGGCAGGCAATCAGCCCCAGCATTTT; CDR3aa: CASSLEGAGNQPQHF
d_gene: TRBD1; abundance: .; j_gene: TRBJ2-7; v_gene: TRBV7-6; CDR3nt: TGTGCCAGCAGCTCGCTTGATTCGGACAGGGTCTACGAGCAGTACTTC; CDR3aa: CASSSLDSDRVYEQYF
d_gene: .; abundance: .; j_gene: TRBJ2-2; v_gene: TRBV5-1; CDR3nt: TGCGCCAGCAGCTTCCACAGTGCGGGGGCTGACACCGGGGAGCTGTTTTTT; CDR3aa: CASSFHSAGADTGELFF
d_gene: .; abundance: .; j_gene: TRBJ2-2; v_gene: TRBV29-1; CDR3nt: TGCAGCGCCCGGTGGGAAACCGGGGAGCTGTTTTTT; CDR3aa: CSARWETGELFF
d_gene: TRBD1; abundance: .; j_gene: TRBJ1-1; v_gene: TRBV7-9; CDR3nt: TGTGCCAGCAGCACAGGGACAGGGAGAGGACCTGAAGCTTTCTTT; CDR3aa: CASSTGTGRGPEAFF
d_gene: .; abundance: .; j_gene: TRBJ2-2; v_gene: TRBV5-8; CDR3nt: TGTGCCAGCAGCCTCCGAGGCGGGACCCGGAACACCGGGGAGCTGTTTTTT; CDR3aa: CASSLRGGTRNTGELFF
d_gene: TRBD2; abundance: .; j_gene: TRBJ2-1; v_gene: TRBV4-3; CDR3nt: TGCGCCAGCAGCCCCGGACTAGAAGGGATCTGGGCTGGGGATAATGAGCAGTTCTTC; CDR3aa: CASSPGLEGIWAGDNEQFF
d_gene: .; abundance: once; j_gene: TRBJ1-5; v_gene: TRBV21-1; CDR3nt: TGTGCCATCCCCGGGACAGGGTATAGGGAGGGCAATCAGCCCCAGCATTTT; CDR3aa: CAIPGTGYREGNQPQHF
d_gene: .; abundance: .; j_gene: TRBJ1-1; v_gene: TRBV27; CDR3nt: TGTGCCAGCAGTGGCTACGGAAACACTGAAGCTTTCTTT; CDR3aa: CASSGYGNTEAFF
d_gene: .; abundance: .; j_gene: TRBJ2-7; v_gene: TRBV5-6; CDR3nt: TGTGCCAGCAGCTTGCGGCAGAACGAGCAGTACTTC; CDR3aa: CASSLRQNEQYF
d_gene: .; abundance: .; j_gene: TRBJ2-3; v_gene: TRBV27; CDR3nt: TGTGCCAGCAGTTTATGGAGACAGATCCCAGATACGCAGTATTTT; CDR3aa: CASSLWRQIPDTQYF
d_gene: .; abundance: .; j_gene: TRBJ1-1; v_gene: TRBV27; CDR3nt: TGTGCCAGCAGTTGGGGGCAAGGGACTGAAGCTTTCTTT; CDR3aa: CASSWGQGTEAFF
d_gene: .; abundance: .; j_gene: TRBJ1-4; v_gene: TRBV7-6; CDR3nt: TGTGCCAGCAGCTTCTCGACTTCTATCGGTGAAAAACTGTTTTTT; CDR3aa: CASSFSTSIGEKLFF
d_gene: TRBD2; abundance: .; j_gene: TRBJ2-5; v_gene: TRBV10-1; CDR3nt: TGCGCCAGCAGTTTGACTAGCGGGAGCCAAGAGACCCAGTACTTC; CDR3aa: CASSLTSGSQETQYF
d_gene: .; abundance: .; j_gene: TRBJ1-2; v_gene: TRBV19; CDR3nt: TGTGCCAGTAGTCCATTGGGTATCGGCTACACCTTC; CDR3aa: CASSPLGIGYTF
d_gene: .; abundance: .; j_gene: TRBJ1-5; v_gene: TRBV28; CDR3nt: TGTGCCAGCCTCCCCCCGAGGCATGGGAGAGGTCGGGGTCAGCCCCAGCATTTT; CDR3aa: CASLPPRHGRGRGQPQHF
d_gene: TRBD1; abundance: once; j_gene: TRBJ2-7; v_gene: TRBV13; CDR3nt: TGTGCCAGCAGCCCCAGGGACAGGGACTACGAGCAGTACTTC; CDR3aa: CASSPRDRDYEQYF
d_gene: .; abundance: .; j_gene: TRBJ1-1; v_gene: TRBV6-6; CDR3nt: TGTGCCAGCAGTTGGGACAATGTTGAAGCTTTCTTT; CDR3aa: CASSWDNVEAFF
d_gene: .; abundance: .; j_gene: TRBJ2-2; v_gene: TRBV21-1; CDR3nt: TGTGCCAGCACCAAGAGTAGCGGGAGTCACACCGGGGAGCTGTTTTTT; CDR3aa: CASTKSSGSHTGELFF
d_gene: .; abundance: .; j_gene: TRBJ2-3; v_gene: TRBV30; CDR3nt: TGTGCCTGGAGTGTACTTCAGGGCCTCACAGATACGCAGTATTTT; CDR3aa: CAWSVLQGLTDTQYF
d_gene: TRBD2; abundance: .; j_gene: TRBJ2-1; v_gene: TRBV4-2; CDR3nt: TGTGCCAGCAGCGCTCAAATGGGACTAGCTCCCCATGAGCAGTTCTTC; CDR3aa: CASSAQMGLAPHEQFF
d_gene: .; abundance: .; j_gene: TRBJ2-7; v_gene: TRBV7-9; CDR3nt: TGTGCCAGCAGCTTAATTACCGGACCCTCCTACGAGCAGTACTTC; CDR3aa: CASSLITGPSYEQYF
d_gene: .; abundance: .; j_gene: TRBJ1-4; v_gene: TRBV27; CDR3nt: TGTGCCAGCAGTTTAGGTGGATCTAATGAAAAACTGTTTTTT; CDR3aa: CASSLGGSNEKLFF
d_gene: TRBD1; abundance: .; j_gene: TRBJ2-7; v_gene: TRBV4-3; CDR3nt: TGCGCCAGCAGCCAAGACCCCGGGACAGGGTCACACGAGCAGTACTTC; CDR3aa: CASSQDPGTGSHEQYF
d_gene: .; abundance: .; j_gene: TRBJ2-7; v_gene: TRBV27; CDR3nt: TGTGCCAGCAGTTTAGGGAGACGTTACGAGCAGTACTTC; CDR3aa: CASSLGRRYEQYF
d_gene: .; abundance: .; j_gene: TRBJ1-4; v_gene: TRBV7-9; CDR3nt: TGTGCCAGCAGCTTAGCACCCGGGGATGAAAAACTGTTTTTT; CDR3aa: CASSLAPGDEKLFF
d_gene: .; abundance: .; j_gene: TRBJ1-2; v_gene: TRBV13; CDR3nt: TGTGCCACCAGTGCAGGGAACTATGGCTACACCTTC; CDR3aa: CATSAGNYGYTF
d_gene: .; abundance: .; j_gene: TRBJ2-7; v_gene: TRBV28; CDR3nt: TGTGCCAGCAGTTTATGGGCCCAAAGGGAACCCTACGAGCAGTACTTC; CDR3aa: CASSLWAQREPYEQYF
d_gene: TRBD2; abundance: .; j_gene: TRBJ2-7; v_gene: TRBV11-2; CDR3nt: TGTGCCAGCAGCTTAACCGGGACTAGCGGGTACGAGCAGTACTTC; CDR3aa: CASSLTGTSGYEQYF
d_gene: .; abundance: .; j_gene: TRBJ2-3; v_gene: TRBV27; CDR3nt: TGTGCCAGCAAAAATTTGCGCACAGATACGCAGTATTTT; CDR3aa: CASKNLRTDTQYF
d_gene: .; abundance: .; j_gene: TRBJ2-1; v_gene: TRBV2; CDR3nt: TGTGCCAGCAGTGAGGGTACAGCGGAATGGTCCCTCTACAATGAGCAGTTCTTC; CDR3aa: CASSEGTAEWSLYNEQFF
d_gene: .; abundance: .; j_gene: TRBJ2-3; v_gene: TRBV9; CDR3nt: TGTGCCAGCAGCCCTGGGTGGGGGGCAGATACGCAGTATTTT; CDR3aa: CASSPGWGADTQYF
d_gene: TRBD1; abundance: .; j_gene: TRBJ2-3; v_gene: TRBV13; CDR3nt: TGTGCCAGCAGCGAATATTGGGACAGTCCGGGGAATACGCAGTATTTT; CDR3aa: CASSEYWDSPGNTQYF
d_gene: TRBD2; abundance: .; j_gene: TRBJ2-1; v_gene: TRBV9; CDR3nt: TGTGCCAGCAGCGCCCAGACTAGCGGGTCTGCGAATGAGCAGTTCTTC; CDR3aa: CASSAQTSGSANEQFF
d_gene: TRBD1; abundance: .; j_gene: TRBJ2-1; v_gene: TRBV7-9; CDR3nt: TGTGCCAGCAGCTTAGCGCGCACAGGGGGCGACCAGGGGCAGTTCTTC; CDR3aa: CASSLARTGGDQGQFF
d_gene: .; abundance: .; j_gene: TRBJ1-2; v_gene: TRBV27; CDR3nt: TGTGCCAGCGGACCAGGGCCTAACTATGGCTACACCTTC; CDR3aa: CASGPGPNYGYTF
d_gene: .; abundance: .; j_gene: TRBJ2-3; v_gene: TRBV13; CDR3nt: TGTGCCAGCAGCCCCAAAACCCCAATCACAGATACGCAGTATTTT; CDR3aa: CASSPKTPITDTQYF
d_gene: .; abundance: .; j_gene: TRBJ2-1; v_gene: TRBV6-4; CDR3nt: TGTGCCAGCAGTGACTCTACAGGGAATGAGCAGTTCTTC; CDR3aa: CASSDSTGNEQFF
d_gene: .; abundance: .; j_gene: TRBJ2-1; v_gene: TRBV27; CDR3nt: TGTGCCAGCAGCCCAGGAGTGGGAGCCTACAATGAGCAGTTCTTC; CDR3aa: CASSPGVGAYNEQFF
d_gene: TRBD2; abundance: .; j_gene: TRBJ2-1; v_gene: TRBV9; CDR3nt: TGTGCCAGCAGCCCGAGACCCTCGACTAGCGGGAACCCCGATGAGCAGTTCTTC; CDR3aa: CASSPRPSTSGNPDEQFF
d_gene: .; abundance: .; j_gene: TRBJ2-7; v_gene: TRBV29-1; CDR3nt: TGCAGCGTTGGACAGACGCCATACGAGCAGTACTTC; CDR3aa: CSVGQTPYEQYF
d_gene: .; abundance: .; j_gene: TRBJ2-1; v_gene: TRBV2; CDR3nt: TGTGCCAGCAGGGACAGCTACAATGAGCAGTTCTTC; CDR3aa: CASRDSYNEQFF
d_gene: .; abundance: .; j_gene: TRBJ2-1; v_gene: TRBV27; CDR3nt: TGTGCCAGCAATGAGCAGTTCTTC; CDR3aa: CASNEQFF
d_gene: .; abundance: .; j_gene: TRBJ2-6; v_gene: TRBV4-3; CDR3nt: TGCGCCAGCAGCTCGTCGAGGCTAGCCGGCTCTGGGGCCAACGTCCTGACTTTC; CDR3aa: CASSSSRLAGSGANVLTF
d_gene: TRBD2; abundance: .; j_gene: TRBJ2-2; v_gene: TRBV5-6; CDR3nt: TGTGCCAGCAACCGGGGACTAGCGGAGAACACCGGGGAGCTGTTTTTT; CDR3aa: CASNRGLAENTGELFF
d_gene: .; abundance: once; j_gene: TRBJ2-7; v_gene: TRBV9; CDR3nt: TGTGCCAGCAGCCCGGATTCCCTCGGGAACGAGCAGTACTTC; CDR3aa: CASSPDSLGNEQYF
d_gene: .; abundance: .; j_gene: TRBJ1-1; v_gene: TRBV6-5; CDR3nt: TGTGCCAGCAGTTACGGCGGGGGGACTGAAGCTTTCTTT; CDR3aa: CASSYGGGTEAFF
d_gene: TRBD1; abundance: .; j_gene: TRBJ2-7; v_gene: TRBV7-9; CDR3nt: TGTGCCAGCAGCCCGGACAGGGGGGGATACGAGCAGTACTTC; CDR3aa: CASSPDRGGYEQYF
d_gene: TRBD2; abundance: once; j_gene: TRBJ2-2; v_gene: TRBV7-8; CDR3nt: TGTGCCAGCAGCCCCCGCGGGAGAGACGGGGAGCTGTTTTTT; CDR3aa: CASSPRGRDGELFF